These 18 T cell receptor beta chains came from one sample sequenced in a study of molecular identifiers for immune sequencing clone quantification. TCRdb ran MiXCR on the PCR reads and lists one entry per CDR3 protein. There are more than 10,000 distinct CDR3 sequences in the sample; about 20% occur only once, and roughly 1.5% lies in the top ten. Material: naive CD8+ T cells from blood, with Jurkat cell RNA spiked in. Indicated subset: FACS-sorted CD8+CD4-CCR7+CD45RA+ naive T cells. The receptors shown here come from a human donor in good health. Some libraries in this study had Jurkat cell RNA spiked in.

Within the sample, this clonotype is medium-sized (0.01 to 0.1%). The chain has TRBV5-6 and TRBJ2-5; no definite D call. CDR1 and CDR2 from the germline V gene are SGHDT and YYEEEE. Trimming removed 4 bases at V and 6 bases at J, with 13 bases between. The CDR3 runs 13 residues. CDR3 residues: CASSPEALKTQYF. In DNA, the CDR3 is TGTGCCAGCAGCCCGGAAGCCTTAAAGACCCAGTACTTC.

The rearrangement joins TRBV20-1 to TRBJ2-1; D not certain. This CDR3 has 15 residues. V lost 7 bases and J lost 13, with 29 bases in between. Germline values: CDR1 DFQATT, CDR2 SNEGSKA (reference sequence). CDR3 region: CSVAPPGDPYNAQFF. CDR3 nucleotide sequence: TGCAGTGTCGCCCCGCCGGGTGATCCCTACAATGCACAGTTCTTC.

This clonotype was seen many times. The chain couples TRBV20-1 to TRBJ2-3; D is possibly TRBD1 or TRBD2 (6 bases each). Deletions cut 1 base from V and 0 bases from J, with 11 bases between. Germline V CDR1 and CDR2: DFQATT, SNEGSKA (reference sequence). The CDR3 extends over 15 amino acids. The CDR3 sequence is CSARGGRDSTDTQYF. CDR3 in DNA: TGCAGTGCTAGAGGGGGGCGGGATAGCACAGATACGCAGTATTTT.

This clonotype showed up many times. The chain has TRBV27 and TRBJ2-3; D not certain. The CDR3 is made up of 15 amino acids. Between the trimmed V and J ends, which lost 6 bases and 0 bases, there was a span of 13 bases. Germline V gives CDR1 MNHEY, CDR2 SMNVEV (reference sequence). In nucleotides, the CDR3 is TGTGCCAGCAGCGACTGGTCCTCCAGCACAGATACGCAGTATTTT. Its translation is CASSDWSSSTDTQYF.

This clonotype is medium-sized (0.01 to 0.1%) within its sample. The CDR3, as DNA: TGTGCCAGCAGCTTCCCCCGGGACAGGGAAGGTGGGGAGCTGTTTTTT. Translated: CASSFPRDREGGELFF. The chain is built from TRBV7-9 and TRBJ2-2, with TRBD1 identical over 9 bases. Losses at the gene ends were 3 bases for V and 8 bases for J; bases not matched to a gene: 10. Germline V gene sequence: CDR1 SEHNR, CDR2 FQNEAQ (reference sequence). The CDR3 covers 16 residues.

Of note for this clonotype: A much larger clone lies a single base off, so this may be a read error. The genes are TRBV19 and TRBJ2-3; possible D gene TRBD1, 6 bases. Trimming removed 8 bases from V and 0 bases from J, with 15 bases in between. Per the germline V gene, CDR1 is LNHDA and CDR2 is SQIVND (reference sequence). The CDR3 runs to 15 residues. As DNA, the CDR3 is TGTGCCAGTGGGGCCGGGACAATTAGCACAGATACGCAGTATTTT. Amino acids: CASGAGTISTDTQYF.

The table lists this clonotype with a few counts. A read error may explain this, as a much larger clone is one base away. The rearrangement uses TRBV20-1 and TRBJ2-2; D is perhaps TRBD2 (7 bases). Trimming removed 2 bases at V and 5 bases at J, with 18 bases between. CDR3 length: 16 residues. Germline V gene sequence: CDR1 DFQATT, CDR2 SNEGSKA (reference sequence). The CDR3 sequence: CSARLGRGPRTGELFF. DNA for the CDR3: TGCAGTGCTAGATTGGGGCGGGGGCCGAGGACCGGGGAGCTGTTTTTT.

This clonotype was picked up many times. The V call is TRBV30, the J call TRBJ2-7; weak D call: TRBD1 (5 bases). This CDR3 has 15 amino acids. The germline V gene encodes CDR1 GTSNPN and CDR2 SVGIG (reference sequence). Trimming took 6 bases from V and 3 from J, leaving 21 bases between them. CDR3 loop: CACDLALTASYEQYF. The CDR3 bases are TGTGCCTGTGACCTGGCGTTGACAGCGAGCTACGAGCAGTACTTC.

At least ten counts were recorded for this clonotype. The rearrangement uses TRBV28 and TRBJ2-7; D remains ambiguous. From germline, CDR1 is MDHEN and CDR2 SYDVKM. This CDR3 is built from 14 residues. V was pared by 7 bases and J by 2 bases, with 15 bases between. CDR3: CASTLGLAAYEQYF. The CDR3 DNA reads TGTGCCAGCACCCTGGGGTTGGCCGCCTACGAGCAGTACTTC.

This clonotype was recorded a few times. A much bigger clone sits one base away, suggesting this may be a read error. The V and J genes are TRBV29-1 and TRBJ2-2; perhaps TRBD2 as D (5 bases). CDR1 SQVTM and CDR2 ANQGSEA come from the germline V gene. There are 12 residues in the CDR3. CDR3 sequence reads: CSVESDLRELLF. The CDR3 DNA sequence: TGCAGCGTTGAGAGTGATTTGAGGGAGCTGTTGTTT.

In this sample, this clonotype turned up a few times. A much larger clone differs by one base, so this may be a read error. The chain uses TRBV4-1 and TRBJ2-5; D is undetermined. V was clipped by 1 base and J by 5 bases, with 8 bases between them. Germline lookup yields CDR1 MGHRA and CDR2 YSYEKL. The CDR3 spans 13 residues. CDR3 loop: CASSQAPAETQYF. The CDR3 DNA is TGCGCCAGCAGCCAAGCCCCGGCGGAGACCCAGTACTTC.

This clonotype is medium-sized (0.01 to 0.1%). The chain employs TRBV7-9 and TRBJ2-5, with D perhaps TRBD2 (5 bases). The CDR3 is 16 residues long. From germline, CDR1 is SEHNR and CDR2 FQNEAQ (reference sequence). The ends were cut back, 4 bases at V and 1 base at J, with 16 bases in the middle. CDR3 coding DNA: TGTGCCAGCAGCTCAGAGGGAGACTCTCCCCAAGAGACCCAGTACTTC. Translation gives CASSSEGDSPQETQYF.

This clonotype was recorded a few times. The V and J genes are TRBV14 and TRBJ1-1; 10 bases fit TRBD1. CDR1 and CDR2 (germline): SGHDN, FVKESK. V was clipped by 0 bases and J by 3 bases; unmatched bases: 4. CDR3 length: 16 residues. The DNA of the CDR3 is TGTGCCAGCAGCCAAGACACCGGGACAGGGGACACTGAAGCTTTCTTT. Amino acid sequence: CASSQDTGTGDTEAFF. Together with reference TRBV14 and TRBJ1-1, the CDR3 gives the full variable domain: EAGVTQFPSHSVIEKGQTVTLRCDPISGHDNLYWYRRVMGKEIKFLLHFVKESKQDESGMPNNRFLAERTGGTYSTLKVQPAELEDSGVYFCASSQDTGTGDTEAFFGQGTRLTVV.

The sample holds many counts of this clonotype. This chain joins TRBV3-1 and TRBJ2-3, with unresolved D. This CDR3 spans 14 amino acids. Trimming stripped 4 bases from V and 1 base from J, with 9 bases between. Germline V CDR1 and CDR2: LGHDT, YNNKEL (reference sequence). The CDR3 DNA follows: TGTGCCAGCAGCCCAGTGGGCGGCACAGATACGCAGTATTTT. Translation: CASSPVGGTDTQYF.

This clonotype is labeled medium-sized. The V and J genes are TRBV7-9 and TRBJ2-5, with D hard to call. The CDR3 length is 12 residues. Germline V gives CDR1 SEHNR, CDR2 FQNEAQ (reference sequence). Trimming pared 5 bases from V and 4 bases from J, leaving 8 bases between. This CDR3 reads CASSHSPETQYF. The CDR3, as DNA: TGTGCCAGCAGCCATTCACCAGAGACCCAGTACTTC.

Note on this clonotype: A much larger clone differs by one base, so this may be a read error. The genes are TRBV7-9 and TRBJ2-7; D is possibly TRBD1 or TRBD2 (5 bases each). The CDR3 has 11 residues. Germline V gene data show CDR1 as SEHNR and CDR2 as FQNEAQ (reference sequence). Trimming removed 5 bases at V and 8 bases at J, with 10 bases between. CDR3 coding DNA: TGTGCCAGCAGCCCCCGGGGCAAGCAGTACTTC. It is translated as CASSPRGKQYF.

The rearrangement uses TRBV6-5 and TRBJ1-6, with D perhaps matching TRBD1 (6 bases). The CDR3 has 15 residues. V was cut by 4 bases and J by 7 bases, with 14 bases left in between. CDR1 is MNHEY and CDR2 is SVGAGI in the germline V gene. DNA of the CDR3: TGTGCCAGCAGTTCTCCTACCGGGACAAATTCACCCCTCCACTTT. Amino acid sequence: CASSSPTGTNSPLHF.

This clonotype is medium-sized by share. J is TRBJ2-3 and V is TRBV4-2; 7 bases match TRBD2. The CDR3 has 17 residues. Trimming took 4 bases from V and 5 from J; bases not matched to a gene: 15. The germline V gene has CDR1 LGHNA and CDR2 YNFKEQ. In DNA form, the CDR3 reads TGTGCCAGCAGCCTATCCGGGGAGGGTTCGGTAGGAGATACGCAGTATTTT. Its protein product is CASSLSGEGSVGDTQYF.